What follows are 26 T cell receptor beta chains derived from one specimen sequenced in a study of prognosis after radiotherapy for stage I lung cancer. Genomic DNA served as the source from which two-round multiplex PCR generated TCR beta CDR3 amplicons. The first PCR round targeted every TRBV and TRBJ gene with specific primers. TCRdb reprocessed the multiplex PCR reads with MiXCR, giving one entry per CDR3 protein. The sample includes about 30,000 distinct CDR3 sequences, roughly 31% of them seen just once. Sequencing was performed on PBMCs, taken before or after stereotactic body radiation therapy (not recorded which). Receptors were obtained from a donor of 50 years or more with non-small cell lung cancer.

About this clonotype itself: A much larger clone lies a single base off, so this may be a read error. The chain is built from TRBV10-2 and TRBJ2-7; TRBD2 aligns across 11 bases. The CDR3 is made up of 16 amino acids. The V and J ends lost 10 bases and 3 bases, in that order; junction bases with no gene match: 14. From germline, CDR1 is WSHSY and CDR2 SAAADI. The chain's CDR3 is CAIGPGGSGRDYEQYF. In DNA, the CDR3 is TGCGCCATCGGCCCGGGCGGTAGCGGGAGGGACTACGAGCAGTACTTC.

For this clonotype: This sequence is one base from a far larger clone and is likely a read error. V and J are TRBV7-9 and TRBJ1-2; 9 bases align to TRBD1. The CDR3 extends over 18 amino acids. CDR1 is SEHNR and CDR2 is FQNEAQ in the germline V gene (reference sequence). The CDR3 DNA is TGTGTCAGCAGCTTAAGAATTTCGGACAGGGGACGAAACTATGGCTACACCTTC. Amino acid sequence: CVSSLRISDRGRNYGYTF.

This clonotype has only one observation. A much larger clone lies one base from this, so it may be a read error. This chain connects TRBV6-1 to TRBJ2-5, with D possibly matching TRBD2 (6 bases). The V and J ends lost 4 bases and 5 bases respectively, with 11 bases between them. There are 13 residues in the CDR3. Germline values: CDR1 MNHNS, CDR2 SASEGT. CDR3 in DNA: TGTGCCAGCAGTGGGACTATCTACGAGACCCAGTACTTC. Protein: CASSGTIYETQYF.

This clonotype was picked up many times. The genes are TRBV12-3 or TRBV12-4 and TRBJ2-2; 13 bases map to TRBD2. The CDR3 contains 19 residues. V gave up 6 bases and J gave up 1 base; unmatched junction bases: 11. The CDR3 nucleotides read TGTGCCAGCAGCCACGGGAGACTAGCGGGAGGATTGAACACCGGGGAGCTGTTTTTT. Amino acids: CASSHGRLAGGLNTGELFF.

By sample share, this clonotype is medium-sized (0.01 to 0.1%). The chain employs TRBV19 and TRBJ2-3; D perhaps matches TRBD1 (6 bases). The CDR3 contains 17 residues. Trimming removed 6 bases from V and 2 bases from J, with 21 bases in between. Per germline, CDR1 LNHDA and CDR2 SQIVND (reference sequence). CDR3 in DNA: TGTGCCAGTAGCGGTGTCGACAGGTCTGTTGCCACAGATACGCAGTATTTT. Residues: CASSGVDRSVATDTQYF. Supplemented by reference TRBV19 and TRBJ2-3, the full variable domain reads DGGITQSPKYLFRKEGQNVTLSCEQNLNHDAMYWYRQDPGQGLRLIYYSQIVNDFQKGDIAEGYSVSREKKESFPLTVTSAQKNPTAFYLCASSGVDRSVATDTQYFGPGTRLTVL.

By sample share, this clonotype is medium-sized (0.01 to 0.1%). The V gene is TRBV11-2, the J gene TRBJ2-1, with 7 bases fitting TRBD1. CDR3 size: 14 residues. V lost 6 bases to trimming and J lost 6 bases; unmatched junction nucleotides: 8. CDR1 is SGHAT, CDR2 FQNNGV, per germline. The CDR3 sequence is CASSWTGGPNEQFF. CDR3 nucleotides: TGTGCCAGCAGTTGGACAGGCGGGCCCAATGAGCAGTTCTTC.

This clonotype rates as medium-sized. The chain has TRBV30 and TRBJ2-3; D remains ambiguous. This CDR3 region has 13 residues. Trimming took 2 bases from V and 3 from J, leaving 9 bases between them. CDR1 is GTSNPN and CDR2 is SVGIG in the germline V gene (reference sequence). The CDR3 reads CAWSRSLTDTQYF. The DNA for the CDR3 is TGTGCCTGGAGTAGGAGTTTGACAGATACGCAGTATTTT.

This clonotype has a count of ten or more. The chain uses TRBV6-1 and TRBJ2-1; D unresolved. Trimming shortened V by 6 bases and J by 10 bases, and 10 bases separated the two germline ends. CDR1 is MNHNS, CDR2 SASEGT, per germline. This CDR3 has 11 amino acids. The CDR3 sequence: CASRINREQFF. In DNA form, the CDR3 reads TGTGCCAGCAGGATAAACAGAGAGCAGTTCTTC.

The sample holds many counts of this clonotype. The chain recombines TRBV3-1 with TRBJ1-6; D uncertain. The CDR3 loop spans 14 amino acids. The V gene lost 1 base and the J gene lost 10 bases, with 11 bases spanning the gap. Germline V CDR1 and CDR2: LGHDT, YNNKEL (reference sequence). This CDR3 reads CASSQVAGDSPLHF. The CDR3 DNA reads TGTGCCAGCAGCCAAGTTGCAGGAGACTCACCCCTCCACTTT.

The chain couples TRBV20-1 to TRBJ2-5; 7 bases map to TRBD1. Germline lookup yields CDR1 DFQATT and CDR2 SNEGSKA (reference sequence). The length of the CDR3 is 15 residues. J was trimmed by 4 bases and V by 3 bases; bases with no gene match: 11. The CDR3 bases are TGCAGTGCTAGGCCCGGTGCGGCAGGGGGAGAGACCCAGTACTTC. Its translation: CSARPGAAGGETQYF.

This clonotype was counted at least ten times. The chain joins TRBV2 to TRBJ2-7; D is perhaps TRBD2 (6 bases). This CDR3 has 12 amino acids. CDR1 is SNHLY, CDR2 FYNNEI, per germline. The V end was cut by 6 bases, the J end by 3 bases, with 9 bases between. CDR3 coding DNA: TGTGCCAGCAGGGCGGGGATCTACGAGCAGTACTTC. Translation gives CASRAGIYEQYF. The entire variable domain, with the rest obtained from reference TRBV2 and TRBJ2-7, is as follows: EPEVTQTPSHQVTQMGQEVILRCVPISNHLYFYWYRQILGQKVEFLVSFYNNEISEKSEIFDDQFSVERPDGSNFTLKIRSTKLEDSAMYFCASRAGIYEQYFGPGTRLTVT.

This clonotype was observed at least ten times. This CDR3 is CASSYNPPGTGSFEQYF. The CDR3 bases are TGTGCCAGCAGCTATAATCCTCCCGGGACAGGGAGTTTCGAGCAGTACTTC. This chain joins TRBV7-9 and TRBJ2-7, with 9 bases that match TRBD1. The germline V gene has CDR1 SEHNR and CDR2 FQNEAQ (reference sequence). The length of the CDR3 is 17 residues. The V and J ends lost 4 bases and 6 bases, in that order; junction bases with no gene match: 16.

This rearrangement joins TRBV27 to TRBJ2-7, with 7 positions matching TRBD1. CDR1 is MNHEY and CDR2 is SMNVEV in the germline V gene (reference sequence). The CDR3 is 16 residues long. J was trimmed by 4 bases and V by 3 bases; bases with no gene match: 12. CDR3 sequence (DNA): TGTGCCAGCAGTTTGGGGACAGTGTTGTCATCTTACGAGCAGTACTTC. This sequence encodes CASSLGTVLSSYEQYF.

The rearrangement links TRBV11-3 to TRBJ1-4; D is unresolved. V was pared by 1 base and J by 5 bases, with 20 bases between. This CDR3 is built from 18 residues. Germline V gene lookup returns CDR1 SGHNT and CDR2 YENEEA. The DNA for the CDR3 is TGTGCCAGCAGCTTAGTCCCCGCCTCTCGGACCCGAAATGAAAAACTGTTTTTT. Translation gives CASSLVPASRTRNEKLFF.

The sample holds many counts of this clonotype. A read error may produce the germline difference seen at one junction end. The genes are TRBV2 and TRBJ2-2; TRBD1 agrees at 9 bases. Per germline, CDR1 SNHLY and CDR2 FYNNEI. This CDR3 is built from 16 residues. CDR3 residues: CAGSAVGQGGTGELFF. The CDR3 nucleotides read TGTGCCGGCAGTGCGGTGGGACAGGGTGGTACCGGGGAGCTGTTTTTT.

Of note for this clonotype: The junction differs from germline at one of its ends, possibly a read error. The chain is built from TRBV28 and TRBJ2-5; a weak D match, TRBD2 (5 bases). Germline V CDR1 and CDR2: MDHEN, SYDVKM. This CDR3 contains 15 residues. CDR3 protein: CASSAGENSQETQYF. The DNA of the CDR3 is TGTGCCAGCAGTGCGGGTGAAAATTCCCAAGAGACGCAGTACTTC.

As regards this clonotype: Germline is not matched at one junction end, which may reflect a read error. The V and J genes are TRBV27 and TRBJ2-7; 8 bases fit TRBD2. Germline loops: CDR1 MNHEY, CDR2 SMNVEV (reference sequence). The CDR3 is 16 amino acids. The CDR3 DNA follows: TGTACCAGCAGCCCCACGAAGATCGGGAGGGCTCGTGAGCAGTACTTC. This gives the protein CTSSPTKIGRAREQYF.

There are many counts of this clonotype. V and J are TRBV18 and TRBJ1-3, with 7 bases identical to TRBD1. CDR3 length equals 13 residues. Germline loops: CDR1 KGHSH, CDR2 LQKENI. V was clipped by 5 bases and J by 4 bases; unmatched bases: 2. CDR3 loop: CASSRDRGNTIYF. In nucleotides, the CDR3 is TGTGCCAGCTCAAGGGACAGAGGAAACACCATATATTTT. Together with reference TRBV18 and TRBJ1-3, the CDR3 gives the full variable domain: NAGVMQNPRHLVRRRGQEARLRCSPMKGHSHVYWYRQLPEEGLKFMVYLQKENIIDESGMPKERFSAEFPKEGPSILRIQQVVRGDSAAYFCASSRDRGNTIYFGEGSWLTVV.

The rearrangement links TRBV2 to TRBJ2-1; D perhaps matches TRBD1 (5 bases). V lost 3 bases, J lost 7 bases, and 10 bases lay in between. The CDR3 is 13 residues long. The V gene's germline CDR1 is SNHLY and CDR2 FYNNEI. CDR3 bases: TGTGCCAGCAGTGATTTGGACACTAATGAGCAGTTCTTC. Its protein is CASSDLDTNEQFF.

This clonotype was observed many times. The chain joins TRBV7-6 to TRBJ2-7, with a possible D match to TRBD1 (6 bases). Per the germline V gene, CDR1 is SGHVS and CDR2 is FNYEAQ. The CDR3 is 15 residues long. Trimming removed 5 bases from V and 0 bases from J, with 14 bases in between. This chain's CDR3 is CASSRSTGRSYEQYF. The CDR3 DNA sequence: TGTGCCAGCAGCCGATCGACAGGTCGCTCCTACGAGCAGTACTTC.

V gene TRBV6-1 combines with J gene TRBJ2-7; perhaps TRBD1 as D (5 bases). Deletions cut 6 bases from V and 3 bases from J, with 15 bases between. CDR1 is MNHNS, CDR2 SASEGT, per germline. This CDR3 is built from 14 residues. As DNA, the CDR3 is TGTGCCAGCAGAGATCAGGGTGTACTCTACGAGCAGTACTTC. Translating it yields CASRDQGVLYEQYF.

In this sample, this clonotype turned up many times. This chain joins TRBV19 and TRBJ2-6; 11 positions match TRBD1. The ends lost 7 bases at V and 4 bases at J; junction bases unmatched: 6. CDR1 and CDR2 from the germline V gene are LNHDA and SQIVND (reference sequence). This CDR3 spans 16 amino acids. The CDR3 coding sequence is TGTGCCAGTAAGGACAGGGGGCTTTTGGGGGCCAACGTCCTGACTTTC. This codes for CASKDRGLLGANVLTF. Full variable domain (rest looked up from reference TRBV19 and TRBJ2-6): DGGITQSPKYLFRKEGQNVTLSCEQNLNHDAMYWYRQDPGQGLRLIYYSQIVNDFQKGDIAEGYSVSREKKESFPLTVTSAQKNPTAFYLCASKDRGLLGANVLTFGAGSRLTVL.

At least ten counts were recorded for this clonotype. This chain uses TRBV19 with TRBJ2-7; 7 bases are a match to TRBD1. Germline V CDR1 and CDR2: LNHDA, SQIVND (reference sequence). This CDR3 region has 14 residues. Trimming cost V 4 bases and J 1 base; bases outside gene matches: 4. The CDR3 sequence is CASSNGQESYEQYF. The CDR3 DNA reads TGTGCCAGTAGTAACGGACAGGAGTCCTACGAGCAGTACTTC. Based on the CDR3 plus reference TRBV19 and TRBJ2-7, the full variable domain is DGGITQSPKYLFRKEGQNVTLSCEQNLNHDAMYWYRQDPGQGLRLIYYSQIVNDFQKGDIAEGYSVSREKKESFPLTVTSAQKNPTAFYLCASSNGQESYEQYFGPGTRLTVT.

This clonotype was picked up one time. The chain uses TRBV27 and TRBJ1-2, with D possibly TRBD1 on 6 matching bases. The CDR3 runs to 13 residues. Germline values: CDR1 MNHEY, CDR2 SMNVEV (reference sequence). V was pared by 5 bases and J by 8 bases, with 15 bases between. This chain's CDR3 is CASSRPYRVGYTF. In DNA form, the CDR3 reads TGTGCCAGCAGTAGACCCTACAGGGTCGGCTACACCTTC.

This clonotype was seen ten or more times. This chain links TRBV2 with TRBJ2-1; TRBD2 agrees at 14 bases. CDR1 SNHLY and CDR2 FYNNEI come from the germline V gene. CDR3 size: 15 residues. The J segment lost 10 bases and the V segment lost 6 bases, leaving 8 bases of the junction unmatched. CDR3 in DNA: TGTGCCAGCAGCAGACTAGCGGGAGGGCCCCGGGAGCAGTTCTTC. This gives the protein CASSRLAGGPREQFF.

A few counts support this clonotype. The chain recombines TRBV18 with TRBJ1-1; D is unresolved. The length of the CDR3 is 16 residues. Trimming left V 6 bases short and J 1 base short, with 18 bases between. Germline loops: CDR1 KGHSH, CDR2 LQKENI. CDR3 DNA sequence: TGTGCCAGCTCGCAACTCCCCTTGGGAGCGAACACTGAAGCTTTCTTT. It encodes CASSQLPLGANTEAFF. The variable domain in full, with the rest retrieved from reference TRBV18 and TRBJ1-1, is NAGVMQNPRHLVRRRGQEARLRCSPMKGHSHVYWYRQLPEEGLKFMVYLQKENIIDESGMPKERFSAEFPKEGPSILRIQQVVRGDSAAYFCASSQLPLGANTEAFFGQGTRLTVV.